The 12 T cell receptor beta chains below all came from one sample that was sequenced in a study of metastatic and nonmetastatic thyroid tumors. Thyroid surgery was preceded by no treatment in any patient. TCRdb reassembled clones from the PCR reads with MiXCR. This table has fewer than 15,000 clones, approximately 35% appearing once. The sequenced sample consisted of tumor tissue. Receptors were obtained from a female donor with papillary thyroid cancer or a benign thyroid nodule (not recorded which). Some clones in this sample may be carry-over from other donors' samples.

The chain uses TRBV15 and TRBJ2-1; 7 nucleotides match TRBD2. Germline V lookup: CDR1 LNHNV, CDR2 YYDKDF (reference sequence). V was clipped by 5 bases and J by 2 bases; unmatched bases: 6. The CDR3 consists of 15 residues. This chain's CDR3 is CATSSSGNTYNEQFF. CDR3 DNA: TGTGCCACCAGCTCCAGCGGGAATACCTACAATGAGCAGTTCTTC.

The chain combines TRBV3-1 with TRBJ2-2; 7 bases map to TRBD2. Germline V gives CDR1 LGHDT, CDR2 YNNKEL (reference sequence). V was clipped by 4 bases and J by 1 base; unmatched bases: 12. The CDR3 loop spans 18 amino acids. CDR3: CASSLEGESGVNTGELFF. CDR3 in DNA: TGTGCCAGCAGCCTGGAAGGGGAGAGCGGGGTGAACACCGGGGAGCTGTTTTTT.

Of note for this clone: The junction differs from germline at one of its ends, possibly a read error. The chain employs TRBV14 and TRBJ2-1; D uncertain. CDR1 SGHDN and CDR2 FVKESK come from the germline V gene. This CDR3 is 17 amino acids long. CDR3 sequence: CAGSQDSSPGRRGEQFF. The CDR3 region has the DNA TGTGCCGGCAGCCAAGATTCGTCACCAGGAAGGCGCGGTGAGCAGTTCTTC.

This clone is medium-sized by share. This chain connects TRBV3-1 to TRBJ2-7; 9 bases match TRBD2. With V trimmed by 4 bases and J by 7 bases, 11 bases remained unmatched. Per germline, CDR1 LGHDT and CDR2 YNNKEL (reference sequence). CDR3 size: 15 residues. As DNA, the CDR3 is TGTGCCAGCAGCCCCTCCGCGGGGGGGCCATCGGAGCAGTACTTC. Its translation is CASSPSAGGPSEQYF.

There are a few counts of this clone. The rearrangement uses TRBV6-2 or TRBV6-3 and TRBJ2-5, with D unresolved. Germline CDR1 MNHEY, CDR2 SVGEGT. The germline V and J ends were trimmed by 3 bases and 10 bases, with 12 bases remaining between them. CDR3 length: 12 amino acids. The CDR3 coding sequence is TGTGCCAGCAGTTATTGGGTGCGACTCCAGTACTTC. Encoded protein: CASSYWVRLQYF.

This clone is termed medium-sized (0.01 to 0.1%). The chain links TRBV6-2 or TRBV6-3 to TRBJ2-3; D ambiguous. V lost 0 bases and J 5 bases, leaving 9 bases between the germline ends. This CDR3 is 14 amino acids long. CDR1 is MNHEY and CDR2 is SVGEGT in the germline V gene. In DNA, the CDR3 is TGTGCCAGCAGTTACTCAACACGCGGAGATACGCAGTATTTT. This gives the protein CASSYSTRGDTQYF.

In this sample, this clone is medium-sized. The rearrangement uses TRBV20-1 and TRBJ2-7, with TRBD2 matching over 11 bases. J lost 2 bases, V lost 0 bases, and 15 bases had no gene match. Germline values: CDR1 DFQATT, CDR2 SNEGSKA (reference sequence). The CDR3 is made up of 19 amino acids. The CDR3 DNA sequence: TGCAGTGCTAGAGATAGGCTAGCGGGAGGCAAACGGGGGACCTACGAGCAGTACTTC. Protein: CSARDRLAGGKRGTYEQYF.

This clone turned up a few times. The chain uses TRBV12-3 or TRBV12-4 and TRBJ1-3; the D is unclear. The CDR3 is 14 amino acids. Trimming shortened V by 1 base and J by 0 bases, and 4 bases separated the two germline ends. CDR3 nucleotide sequence: TGTGCCAGCAGTTTAGGCAACTCTGGAAACACCATATATTTT. Translation: CASSLGNSGNTIYF.

At least ten counts were recorded for this clone. A single base separates this from a much larger clone, so it may be a read error. The chain is built from TRBV25-1 and TRBJ1-6, with TRBD1 as a possible D gene (5 bases). This CDR3 contains 13 residues. From germline, CDR1 is MGHDK and CDR2 SYGVNS. The CDR3 is CSSRGEYNSPLHF. The CDR3 DNA sequence: TGTTCCAGCCGAGGGGAATATAATTCACCCCTCCACTTT. The whole variable domain, remainder taken from reference TRBV25-1 and TRBJ1-6, is EADIYQTPRYLVIGTGKKITLECSQTMGHDKMYWYQQDPGMELHLIHYSYGVNSTEKGDLSSESTVSRIRTEHFPLTLESARPSHTSQYLCSSRGEYNSPLHFGNGTRLTVT.

The CDR3 sequence is CASRLAGGPREQYF. CDR3 sequence (DNA): TGCGCCAGCAGGCTAGCGGGAGGGCCACGAGAGCAGTACTTC. The chain uses TRBV5-1 and TRBJ2-7, with TRBD2 identical over 12 bases. In germline, CDR1 is SGHRS, CDR2 YFSETQ. The J segment lost 7 bases and the V segment lost 5 bases, leaving 7 bases of the junction unmatched. This CDR3 contains 14 residues.

The chain uses TRBV19 and TRBJ2-2, with D maybe TRBD1 (6 bases). Germline lookup yields CDR1 LNHDA and CDR2 SQIVND (reference sequence). The CDR3 is 16 residues long. V lost 7 bases to trimming and J lost 5 bases, with 20 bases between them. For the CDR3, the DNA is TGTGCCAGTATTATGTCGGGCAGGGGTTCTACCGGGGAGCTGTTTTTT. Encoded protein: CASIMSGRGSTGELFF.

The chain joins TRBV6-4 to TRBJ2-2; D is perhaps TRBD2 (5 bases). The CDR3 sequence is 13 residues long. The ends were cut back, 2 bases at V and 4 bases at J, with 5 bases in the middle. Germline values: CDR1 MRHNA, CDR2 SNTAGT. This chain's CDR3 is CASSDGSTGELFF. The CDR3 nucleotides are TGTGCCAGCAGTGACGGGAGCACCGGGGAGCTGTTTTTT.